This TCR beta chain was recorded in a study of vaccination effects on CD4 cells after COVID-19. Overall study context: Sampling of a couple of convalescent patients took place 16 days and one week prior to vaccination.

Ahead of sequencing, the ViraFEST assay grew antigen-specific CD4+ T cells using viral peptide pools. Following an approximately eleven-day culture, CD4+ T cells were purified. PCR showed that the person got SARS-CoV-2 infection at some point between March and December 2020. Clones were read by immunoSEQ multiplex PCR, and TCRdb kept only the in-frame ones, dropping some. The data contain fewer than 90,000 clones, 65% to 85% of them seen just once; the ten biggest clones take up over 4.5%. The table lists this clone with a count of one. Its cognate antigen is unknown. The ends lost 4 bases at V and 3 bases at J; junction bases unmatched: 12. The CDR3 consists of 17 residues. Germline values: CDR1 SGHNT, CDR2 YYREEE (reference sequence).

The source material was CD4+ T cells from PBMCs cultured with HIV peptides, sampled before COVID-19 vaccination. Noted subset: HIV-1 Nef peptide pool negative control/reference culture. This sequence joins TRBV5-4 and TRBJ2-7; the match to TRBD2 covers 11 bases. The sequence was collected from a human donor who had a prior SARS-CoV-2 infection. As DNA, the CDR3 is TGTGCCAGCAGCGCGGGACTAGCGGAGCCCAAGATCTACGAGCAGTACTTC. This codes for CASSAGLAEPKIYEQYF.